The 4 T cell receptor beta chains below were found in one sample sequenced in a study of cytomegalovirus exposure and HLA in healthy donors. Primers included in the PCR were 60 Vbeta and 13 Jbeta primers. TCRdb's copy holds only in-frame clones and misses some; the assay was immunoSEQ multiplex PCR. The repertoire holds under 200,000 clones, with roughly four fifths as singletons. The material sequenced was PBMCs. These receptors were collected from a woman aged 18-29 years in good health and CMV-seronegative.

The V call is TRBV6-5, the J call TRBJ1-2, with a possible D match to TRBD1 (6 bases). The CDR3 runs 15 residues. Germline V lookup: CDR1 MNHEY, CDR2 SVGAGI. Trimming took off 2 bases at V and 1 base at J, with 11 bases between the two ends. CDR3 protein: CASSYGQLSNYGYTF. The CDR3 nucleotides are TGTGCCAGCAGTTACGGACAGCTAAGTAACTATGGCTACACCTTC.

This clone occurred once. The chain recombines TRBV28 with TRBJ2-7, with 12 bases fitting TRBD2. The CDR3 runs to 18 residues. With V trimmed by 5 bases and J by 4 bases, 15 bases remained unmatched. Germline CDR1 MDHEN, CDR2 SYDVKM. CDR3 sequence reads: CASSPIGLAGPVDYEQYF. The DNA for the CDR3 is TGTGCCAGCAGTCCTATCGGACTAGCGGGGCCGGTAGATTACGAGCAGTACTTC.

The chain recombines TRBV2 with TRBJ2-1; D not resolved. Germline V lookup: CDR1 SNHLY, CDR2 FYNNEI. V shed 1 base and J shed 4 bases, with 5 bases lying between them. This CDR3 region has 13 residues. Here the CDR3 reads CASSEGEYNEQFF. In DNA, the CDR3 is TGTGCCAGCAGTGAAGGAGAGTACAATGAGCAGTTCTTC.

The V call is TRBV19, the J call TRBJ1-2; TRBD1 matches 9 bases. The CDR3 sequence is 13 residues long. Trimming took 6 bases from V and 8 from J; bases not matched to a gene: 7. The germline CDR1 and CDR2 sequences are LNHDA and SQIVND (reference sequence). In nucleotides, the CDR3 is TGTGCCAGTAGCGACAGGGGGAACGGGGGCTACACCTTC. Protein sequence: CASSDRGNGGYTF.